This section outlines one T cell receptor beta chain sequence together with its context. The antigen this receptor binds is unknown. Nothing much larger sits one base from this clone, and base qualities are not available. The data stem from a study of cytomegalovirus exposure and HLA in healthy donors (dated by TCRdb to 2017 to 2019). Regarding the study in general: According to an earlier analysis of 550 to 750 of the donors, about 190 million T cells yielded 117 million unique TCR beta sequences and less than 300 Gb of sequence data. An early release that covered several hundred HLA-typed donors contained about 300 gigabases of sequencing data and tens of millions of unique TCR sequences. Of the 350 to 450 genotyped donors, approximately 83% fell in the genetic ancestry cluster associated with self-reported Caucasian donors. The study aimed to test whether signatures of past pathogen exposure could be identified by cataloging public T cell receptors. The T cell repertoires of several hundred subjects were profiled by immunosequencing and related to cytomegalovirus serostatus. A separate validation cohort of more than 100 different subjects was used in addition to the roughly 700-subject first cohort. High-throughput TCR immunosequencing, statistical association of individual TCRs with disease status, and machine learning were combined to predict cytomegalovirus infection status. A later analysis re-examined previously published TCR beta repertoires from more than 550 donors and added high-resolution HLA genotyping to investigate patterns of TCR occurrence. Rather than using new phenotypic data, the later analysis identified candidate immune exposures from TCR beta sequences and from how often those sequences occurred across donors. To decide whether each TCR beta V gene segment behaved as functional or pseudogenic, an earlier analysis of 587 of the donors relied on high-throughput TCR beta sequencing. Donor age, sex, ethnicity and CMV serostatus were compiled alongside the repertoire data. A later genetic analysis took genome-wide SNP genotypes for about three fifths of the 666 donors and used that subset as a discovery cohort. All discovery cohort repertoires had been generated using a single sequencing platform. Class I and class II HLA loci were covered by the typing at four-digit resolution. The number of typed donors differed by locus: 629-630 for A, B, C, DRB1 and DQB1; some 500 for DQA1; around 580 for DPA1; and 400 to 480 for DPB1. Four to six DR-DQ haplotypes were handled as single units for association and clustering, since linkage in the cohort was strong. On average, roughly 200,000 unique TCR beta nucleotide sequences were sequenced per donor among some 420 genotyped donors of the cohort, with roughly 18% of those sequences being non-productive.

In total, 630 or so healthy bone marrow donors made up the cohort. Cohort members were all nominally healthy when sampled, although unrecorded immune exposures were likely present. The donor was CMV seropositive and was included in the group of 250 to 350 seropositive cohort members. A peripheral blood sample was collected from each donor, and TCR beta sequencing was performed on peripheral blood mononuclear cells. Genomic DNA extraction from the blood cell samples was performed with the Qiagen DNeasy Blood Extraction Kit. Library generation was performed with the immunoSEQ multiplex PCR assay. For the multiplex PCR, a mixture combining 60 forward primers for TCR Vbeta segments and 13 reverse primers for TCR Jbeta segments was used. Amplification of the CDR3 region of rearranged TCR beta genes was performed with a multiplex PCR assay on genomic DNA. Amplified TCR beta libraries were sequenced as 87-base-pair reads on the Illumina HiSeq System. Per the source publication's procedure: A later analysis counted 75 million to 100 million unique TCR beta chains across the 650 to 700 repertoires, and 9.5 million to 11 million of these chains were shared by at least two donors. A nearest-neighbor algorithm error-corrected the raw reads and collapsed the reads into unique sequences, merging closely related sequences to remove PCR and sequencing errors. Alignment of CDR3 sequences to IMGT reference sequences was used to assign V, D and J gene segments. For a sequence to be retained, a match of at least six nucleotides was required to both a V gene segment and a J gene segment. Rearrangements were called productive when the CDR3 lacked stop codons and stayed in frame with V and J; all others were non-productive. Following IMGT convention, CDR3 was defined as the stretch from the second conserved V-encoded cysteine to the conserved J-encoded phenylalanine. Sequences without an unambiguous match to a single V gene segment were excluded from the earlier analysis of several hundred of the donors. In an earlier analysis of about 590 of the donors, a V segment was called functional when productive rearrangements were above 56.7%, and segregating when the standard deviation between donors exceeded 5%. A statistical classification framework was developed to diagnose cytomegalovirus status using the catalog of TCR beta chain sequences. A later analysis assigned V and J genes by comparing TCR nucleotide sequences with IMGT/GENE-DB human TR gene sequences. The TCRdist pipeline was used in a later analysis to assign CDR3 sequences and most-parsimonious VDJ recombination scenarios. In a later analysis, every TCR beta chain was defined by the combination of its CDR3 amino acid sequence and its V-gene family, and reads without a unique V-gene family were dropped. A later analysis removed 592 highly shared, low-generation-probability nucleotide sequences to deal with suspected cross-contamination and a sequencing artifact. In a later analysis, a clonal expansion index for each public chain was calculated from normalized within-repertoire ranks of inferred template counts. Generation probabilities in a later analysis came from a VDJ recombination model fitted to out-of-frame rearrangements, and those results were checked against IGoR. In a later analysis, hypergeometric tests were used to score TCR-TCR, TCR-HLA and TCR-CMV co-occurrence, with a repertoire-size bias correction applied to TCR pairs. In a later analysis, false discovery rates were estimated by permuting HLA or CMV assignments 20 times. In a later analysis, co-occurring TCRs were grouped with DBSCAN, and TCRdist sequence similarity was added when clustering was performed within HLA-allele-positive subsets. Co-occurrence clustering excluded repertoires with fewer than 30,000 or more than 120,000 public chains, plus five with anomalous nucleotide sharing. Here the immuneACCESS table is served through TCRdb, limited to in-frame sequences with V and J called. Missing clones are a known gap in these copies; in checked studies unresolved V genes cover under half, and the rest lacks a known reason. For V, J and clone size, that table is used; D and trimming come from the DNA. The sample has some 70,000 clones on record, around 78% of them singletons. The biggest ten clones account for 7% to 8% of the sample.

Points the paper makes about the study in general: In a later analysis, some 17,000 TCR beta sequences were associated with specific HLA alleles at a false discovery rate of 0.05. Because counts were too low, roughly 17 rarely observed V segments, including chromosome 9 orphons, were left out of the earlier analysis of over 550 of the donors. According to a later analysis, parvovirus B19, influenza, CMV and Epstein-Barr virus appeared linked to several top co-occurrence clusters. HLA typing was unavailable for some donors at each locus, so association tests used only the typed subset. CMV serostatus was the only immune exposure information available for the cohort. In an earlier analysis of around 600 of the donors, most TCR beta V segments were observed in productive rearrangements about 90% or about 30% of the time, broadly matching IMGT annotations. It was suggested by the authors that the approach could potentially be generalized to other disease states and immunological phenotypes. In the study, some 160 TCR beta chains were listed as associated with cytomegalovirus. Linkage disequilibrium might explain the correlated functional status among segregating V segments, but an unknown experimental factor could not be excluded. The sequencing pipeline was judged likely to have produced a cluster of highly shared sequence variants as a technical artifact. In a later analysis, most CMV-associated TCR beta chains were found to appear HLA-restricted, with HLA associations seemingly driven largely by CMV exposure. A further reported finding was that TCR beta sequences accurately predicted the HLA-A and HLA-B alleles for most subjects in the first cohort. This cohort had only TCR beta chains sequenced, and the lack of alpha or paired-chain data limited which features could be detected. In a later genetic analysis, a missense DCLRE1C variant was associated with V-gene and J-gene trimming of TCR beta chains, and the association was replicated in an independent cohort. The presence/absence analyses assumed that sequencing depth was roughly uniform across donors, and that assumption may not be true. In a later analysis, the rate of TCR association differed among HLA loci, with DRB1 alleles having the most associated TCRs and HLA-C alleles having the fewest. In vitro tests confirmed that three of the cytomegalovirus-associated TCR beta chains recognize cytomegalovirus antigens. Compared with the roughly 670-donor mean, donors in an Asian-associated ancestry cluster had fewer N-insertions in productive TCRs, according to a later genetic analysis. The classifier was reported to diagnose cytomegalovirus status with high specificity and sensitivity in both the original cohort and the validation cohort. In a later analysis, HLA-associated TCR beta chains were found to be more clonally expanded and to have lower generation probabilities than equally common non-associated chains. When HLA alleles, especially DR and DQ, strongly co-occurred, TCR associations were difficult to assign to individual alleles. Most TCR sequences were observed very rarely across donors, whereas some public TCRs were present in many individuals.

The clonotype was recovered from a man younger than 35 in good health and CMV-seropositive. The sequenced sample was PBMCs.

The nucleotide sequence is given as TGTGCCAGCAGTGGGACAGTTAACTATGGCTACACCTTC. It translates as CASSGTVNYGYTF. This chain is built from TRBV6-1 and TRBJ1-2; TRBD1 is perhaps the D gene, given 6 matching bases. Taken from the germline V gene, the CDR1 and CDR2 loops are MNHNS and SASEGT. Trimming costs V 4 bases and J 1 base, and their ends lie 7 bases apart. Taken from cysteine to phenylalanine, the CDR3 has 13 residues. Of the read, only the CDR3 DNA is kept; its 39 bases are in frame from base 1.